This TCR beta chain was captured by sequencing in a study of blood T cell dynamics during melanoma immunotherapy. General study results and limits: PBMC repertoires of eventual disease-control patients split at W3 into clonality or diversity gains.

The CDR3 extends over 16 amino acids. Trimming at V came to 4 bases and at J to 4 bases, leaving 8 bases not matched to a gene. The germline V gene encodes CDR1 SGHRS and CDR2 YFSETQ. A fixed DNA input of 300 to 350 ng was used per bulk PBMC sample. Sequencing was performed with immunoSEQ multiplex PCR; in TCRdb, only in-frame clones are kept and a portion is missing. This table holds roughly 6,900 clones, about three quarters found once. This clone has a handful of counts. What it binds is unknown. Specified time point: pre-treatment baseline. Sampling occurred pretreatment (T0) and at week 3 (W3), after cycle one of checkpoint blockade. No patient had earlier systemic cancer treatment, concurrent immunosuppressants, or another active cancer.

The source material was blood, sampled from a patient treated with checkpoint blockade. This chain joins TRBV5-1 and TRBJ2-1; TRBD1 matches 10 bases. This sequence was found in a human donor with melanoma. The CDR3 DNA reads TGCGCCAGCAGCCTATCCGGGACAGGGGAGTACAATGAGCAGTTCTTC. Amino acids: CASSLSGTGEYNEQFF.